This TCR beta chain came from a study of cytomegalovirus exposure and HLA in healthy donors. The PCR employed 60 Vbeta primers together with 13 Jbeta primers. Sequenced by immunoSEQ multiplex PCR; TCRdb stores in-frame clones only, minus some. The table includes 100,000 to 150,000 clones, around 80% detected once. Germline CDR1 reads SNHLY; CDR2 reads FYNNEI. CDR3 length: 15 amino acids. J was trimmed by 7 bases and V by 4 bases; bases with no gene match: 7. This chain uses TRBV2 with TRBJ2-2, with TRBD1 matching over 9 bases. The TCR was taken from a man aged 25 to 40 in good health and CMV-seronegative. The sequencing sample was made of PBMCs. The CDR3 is CASSGTGGGGGELFF. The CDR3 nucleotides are TGTGCCAGCAGTGGCACAGGGGGCGGGGGCGGGGAGCTGTTTTTT.